This passage covers 14 T cell receptor beta chains from one sample sequenced in a study of blood T cell repertoires in COVID-19. Clones were sequenced by immunoSEQ multiplex PCR, and TCRdb holds only the in-frame ones, with some missing. The data hold hundreds of thousands of clones, with approximately 84% observed a single time. The sequenced sample consisted of PBMCs or T cells enriched from blood (not recorded which). Source of these receptors: a woman in her twenties or thirties who had recovered from COVID-19.

CDR3 nucleotide sequence: TGCGCCAGCAGCTTGTACAGGGAGAACACTGAAGCTTTCTTT. This codes for CASSLYRENTEAFF. J is TRBJ1-1 and V is TRBV5-1, with D maybe TRBD1 (6 bases). Germline assignment: CDR1 SGHRS and CDR2 YFSETQ. V was pared by 1 base and J by 1 base, with 8 bases between. The CDR3 length is 14 residues.

This clone was recorded at least ten times. The chain combines TRBV3-1 (or the pseudogene TRBV3-2) with TRBJ1-2; 9 bases match TRBD1. Germline CDR1 reads LGHDT; CDR2 reads YNNKEL (reference sequence). The CDR3 covers 15 residues. V shed 5 bases and J 8 bases; nucleotides not matched to a gene: 12. CDR3 amino acids: CASSSPGQGGGGYTF. The CDR3 coding sequence is TGTGCCAGCAGCAGTCCGGGACAGGGAGGTGGCGGCTACACCTTC.

In DNA, the CDR3 is TGCAGCGCTGTTAGCGGAACTAGCACAGATACGCAGTATTTT. Translated: CSAVSGTSTDTQYF. The gene calls are TRBV29-1 and TRBJ2-3; a possible D gene is TRBD2 (6 bases). The CDR3 has 14 amino acids. Germline loops: CDR1 SQVTM, CDR2 ANQGSEA. V was shortened by 7 bases and J by 0 bases, with 14 bases between the two germline ends.

The CDR3 region has the DNA TGTGCCAGCAGTGAGCCTAGCGGGGGCAATGAGCAGTTCTTC. Translating gives CASSEPSGGNEQFF. The chain couples TRBV2 to TRBJ2-1, with 10 bases that match TRBD2. CDR3 length: 14 residues. Germline V gene sequence: CDR1 SNHLY, CDR2 FYNNEI. The junction had 2 bases not matched to a gene; V was cut back by 3 bases and J by 6 bases.

This clone appeared once. This chain joins TRBV18 and TRBJ2-3; D ambiguous. CDR1 and CDR2 from the germline V gene are KGHSH and LQKENI. The length of the CDR3 is 15 residues. Trimming cost V 9 bases and J 4 bases, with 20 bases left between them. The CDR3 spells CASSRQDGYADTQYF. The CDR3 nucleotides read TGTGCCAGTTCAAGACAAGATGGGTACGCAGATACGCAGTATTTT.

The chain uses TRBV11-1 and TRBJ2-5; perhaps TRBD2 as D (6 bases). Looked up from germline, CDR1 is SGHAT and CDR2 is FQDESV (reference sequence). The CDR3 sequence is 14 residues long. V was cut by 5 bases and J by 2 bases, with 12 bases left in between. The DNA for the CDR3 is TGTGCCAGCAGCCGGACGGGAGTGCAAGAGACCCAGTACTTC. Encoded protein: CASSRTGVQETQYF.

The chain combines TRBV4-1 with TRBJ1-6; D is perhaps TRBD1 (5 bases). V lost 4 bases and J 3 bases, leaving 16 bases between the germline ends. This CDR3 comprises 17 residues. Germline V gene data show CDR1 as MGHRA and CDR2 as YSYEKL. The CDR3 sequence is CASSRTTTADYNSPLHF. The CDR3 DNA follows: TGCGCCAGCAGCCGAACAACGACAGCTGACTATAATTCACCCCTCCACTTT.

The chain links TRBV12-3 or TRBV12-4 to TRBJ1-2; 7 nucleotides agree with TRBD1. The CDR3 is 13 residues long. Trimming took 3 bases from V and 6 from J; bases not matched to a gene: 4. The CDR3 DNA follows: TGTGCCAGCAGTTTCGACAGGGCAGATGGCTACACCTTC. This codes for CASSFDRADGYTF.

The chain joins TRBV19 to TRBJ1-6, with a possible D match to TRBD1 (5 bases). This CDR3 region has 15 residues. Trimming pared 3 bases from V and 8 bases from J, leaving 14 bases between. Germline lookup yields CDR1 LNHDA and CDR2 SQIVND (reference sequence). The CDR3: CASSIRAPPYSPLHF. CDR3 coding DNA: TGTGCCAGTAGTATCAGGGCACCACCATATTCACCCCTCCACTTT.

The V gene is TRBV2, the J gene TRBJ2-2; TRBD1 might be the D (5 bases). The CDR3 extends over 14 amino acids. Germline V gene sequence: CDR1 SNHLY, CDR2 FYNNEI. V lost 11 bases, J lost 2 bases, and 15 bases lay in between. The chain's CDR3 is CAYVGLINTGELFF. CDR3 coding DNA: TGTGCCTACGTGGGGCTCATTAACACCGGGGAGCTGTTTTTT.

This chain joins TRBV25-1 and TRBJ2-7, with D maybe TRBD2 (6 bases). CDR3 length: 16 amino acids. Per germline, CDR1 MGHDK and CDR2 SYGVNS. V lost 1 base, J lost 0 bases, and 13 bases lay in between. The CDR3 loop is CASSESPFGGSYEQYF. CDR3 DNA: TGTGCCAGCAGTGAATCACCTTTCGGGGGCTCCTACGAGCAGTACTTC.

This chain connects TRBV5-4 to TRBJ2-6; 8 bases are a match to TRBD1. There are 14 residues in the CDR3. Germline assignment: CDR1 SGHNT and CDR2 YYREEE (reference sequence). The ends lost 5 bases at V and 12 bases at J; junction bases unmatched: 10. CDR3 nucleotides: TGTGCCAGCAGGAACTGGGGACAGGAGCCCGTCCTGACTTTC. Amino acids: CASRNWGQEPVLTF.

The chain combines TRBV20-1 with TRBJ2-3; D unclear. V shed 2 bases and J shed 6 bases, with 6 bases lying between them. Germline V gives CDR1 DFQATT, CDR2 SNEGSKA (reference sequence). The CDR3 is made up of 11 amino acids. DNA of the CDR3: TGCAGTGCTAGATCCGGGGATACGCAGTATTTT. It is translated as CSARSGDTQYF.

The chain has TRBV7-9 and TRBJ2-7; TRBD2 matches at 9 bases. Trimming took 1 base from V and 7 from J; bases not matched to a gene: 11. This CDR3 is 16 amino acids long. Germline V gene data show CDR1 as SEHNR and CDR2 as FQNEAQ (reference sequence). CDR3 in DNA: TGTGCCAGCAGCTTAGAACCCGGGACTAGCCAACAGGAGCAGTACTTC. This sequence encodes CASSLEPGTSQQEQYF. Full variable domain (remainder filled in from reference TRBV7-9 and TRBJ2-7): DTGVSQNPRHKITKRGQNVTFRCDPISEHNRLYWYRQTLGQGPEFLTYFQNEAQLEKSRLLSDRFSAERPKGSFSTLEIQRTEQGDSAMYLCASSLEPGTSQQEQYFGPGTRLTVT.